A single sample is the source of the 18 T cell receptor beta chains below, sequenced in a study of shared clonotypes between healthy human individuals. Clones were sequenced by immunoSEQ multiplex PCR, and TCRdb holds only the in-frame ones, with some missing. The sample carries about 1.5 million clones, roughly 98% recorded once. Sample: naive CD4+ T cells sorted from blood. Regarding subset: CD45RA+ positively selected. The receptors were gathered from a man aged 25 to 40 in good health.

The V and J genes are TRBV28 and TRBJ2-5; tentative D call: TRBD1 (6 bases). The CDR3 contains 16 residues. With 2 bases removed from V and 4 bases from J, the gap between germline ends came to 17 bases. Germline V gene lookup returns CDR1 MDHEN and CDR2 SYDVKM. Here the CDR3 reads CASSLRPGQGIETQYF. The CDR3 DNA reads TGTGCCAGCAGTTTACGTCCAGGCCAGGGGATAGAGACCCAGTACTTC.

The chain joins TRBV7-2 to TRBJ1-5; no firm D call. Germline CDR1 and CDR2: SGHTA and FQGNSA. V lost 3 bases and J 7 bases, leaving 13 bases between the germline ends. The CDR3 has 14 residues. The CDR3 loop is CASSFVGFGQPQHF. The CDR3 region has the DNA TGTGCCAGCAGCTTTGTTGGGTTCGGGCAGCCCCAGCATTTT.

The CDR3 DNA is TGTGCCAGCAGCCCCATCCGGGACGGGGAGCTGTTTTTT. It encodes CASSPIRDGELFF. The chain links TRBV11-3 to TRBJ2-2; the D gene is possibly TRBD2 (5 bases). V lost 5 bases, J lost 7 bases, and 11 bases lay in between. CDR1 and CDR2 (germline): SGHNT, YENEEA. CDR3 length: 13 residues.

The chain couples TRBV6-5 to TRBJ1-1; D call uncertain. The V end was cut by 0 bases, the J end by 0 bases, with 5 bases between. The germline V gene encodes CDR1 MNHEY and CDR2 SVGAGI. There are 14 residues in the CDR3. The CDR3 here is CASSYSALNTEAFF. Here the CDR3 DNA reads TGTGCCAGCAGTTACTCAGCCCTGAACACTGAAGCTTTCTTT.

The CDR3 DNA sequence: TGTGCCAGCAGCTTAGCGACCAGGGACAGTTTTGTTCACGAGCAGTACTTC. Translated, it gives CASSLATRDSFVHEQYF. The rearrangement joins TRBV7-8 to TRBJ2-7, with 7 positions matching TRBD1. This CDR3 spans 17 amino acids. V was clipped by 0 bases and J by 5 bases; unmatched bases: 13. Germline lookup yields CDR1 SGHVS and CDR2 FQNEAQ.

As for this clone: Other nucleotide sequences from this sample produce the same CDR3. CDR3 amino acids: CASSLTENTEAFF. CDR3 in DNA: TGCGCCAGCAGCTTAACAGAGAACACTGAAGCTTTCTTT. V gene TRBV5-1 combines with J gene TRBJ1-1; no clear D gene. The CDR3 consists of 13 residues. V shed 2 bases and J shed 1 base, with 6 bases lying between them. The germline V gene encodes CDR1 SGHRS and CDR2 YFSETQ.

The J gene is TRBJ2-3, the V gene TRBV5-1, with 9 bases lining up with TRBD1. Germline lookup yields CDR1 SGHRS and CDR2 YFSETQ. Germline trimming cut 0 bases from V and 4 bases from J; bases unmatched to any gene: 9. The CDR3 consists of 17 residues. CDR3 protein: CASSLARGTGRPDTQYF. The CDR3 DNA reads TGCGCCAGCAGCTTGGCCAGGGGGACAGGGAGGCCAGATACGCAGTATTTT. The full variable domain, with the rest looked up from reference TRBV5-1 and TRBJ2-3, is KAGVTQTPRYLIKTRGQQVTLSCSPISGHRSVSWYQQTPGQGLQFLFEYFSETQRNKGNFPGRFSGRQFSNSRSEMNVSTLELGDSALYLCASSLARGTGRPDTQYFGPGTRLTVL.

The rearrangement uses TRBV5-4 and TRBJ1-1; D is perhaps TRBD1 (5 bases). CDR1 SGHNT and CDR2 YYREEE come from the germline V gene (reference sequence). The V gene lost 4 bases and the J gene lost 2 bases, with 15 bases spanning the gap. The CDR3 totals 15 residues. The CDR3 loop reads CASSGKGRQNTEAFF. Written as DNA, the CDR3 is TGTGCCAGCAGCGGAAAGGGACGGCAAAACACTGAAGCTTTCTTT.

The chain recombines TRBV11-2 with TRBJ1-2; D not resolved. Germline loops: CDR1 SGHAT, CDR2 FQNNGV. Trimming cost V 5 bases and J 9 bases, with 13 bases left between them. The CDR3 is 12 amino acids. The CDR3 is CASSMGEASYTF. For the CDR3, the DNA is TGTGCCAGCAGCATGGGAGAGGCTAGCTACACCTTC.

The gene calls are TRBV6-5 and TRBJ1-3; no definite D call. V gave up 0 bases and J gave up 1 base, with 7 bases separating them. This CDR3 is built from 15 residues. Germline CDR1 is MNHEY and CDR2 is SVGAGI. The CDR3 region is CASSYSTTSGNTIYF. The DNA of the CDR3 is TGTGCCAGCAGTTACTCGACAACTTCTGGAAACACCATATATTTT.

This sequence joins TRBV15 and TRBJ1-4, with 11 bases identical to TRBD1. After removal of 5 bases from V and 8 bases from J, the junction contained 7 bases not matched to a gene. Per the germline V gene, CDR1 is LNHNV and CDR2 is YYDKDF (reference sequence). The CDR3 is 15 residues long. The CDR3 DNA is TGTGCCACCAGCGCTCGGGACAGGGGGTTCGAAAAACTGTTTTTT. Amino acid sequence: CATSARDRGFEKLFF. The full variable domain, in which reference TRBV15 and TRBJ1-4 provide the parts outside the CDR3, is DAMVIQNPRYQVTQFGKPVTLSCSQTLNHNVMYWYQQKSSQAPKLLFHYYDKDFNNEADTPDNFQSRRPNTSFCFLDIRSPGLGDTAMYLCATSARDRGFEKLFFGSGTQLSVL.

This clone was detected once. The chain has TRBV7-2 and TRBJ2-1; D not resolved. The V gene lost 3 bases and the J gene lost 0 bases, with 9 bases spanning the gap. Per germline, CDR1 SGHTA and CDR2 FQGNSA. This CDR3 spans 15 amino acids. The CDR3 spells CASSFPPSSYNEQFF. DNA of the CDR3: TGTGCCAGCAGCTTCCCCCCGAGCTCCTACAATGAGCAGTTCTTC.

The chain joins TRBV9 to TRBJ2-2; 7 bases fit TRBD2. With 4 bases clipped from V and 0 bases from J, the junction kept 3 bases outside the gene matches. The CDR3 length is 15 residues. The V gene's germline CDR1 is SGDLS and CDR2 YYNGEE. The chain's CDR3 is CASSRLAPNTGELFF. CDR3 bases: TGTGCCAGCAGCCGACTAGCTCCGAACACCGGGGAGCTGTTTTTT.

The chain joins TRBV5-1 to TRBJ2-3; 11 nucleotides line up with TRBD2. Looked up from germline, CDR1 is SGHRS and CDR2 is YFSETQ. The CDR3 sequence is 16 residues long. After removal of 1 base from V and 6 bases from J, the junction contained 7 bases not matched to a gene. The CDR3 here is CASSLTVASGRDTQYF. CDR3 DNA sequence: TGCGCCAGCAGCTTGACGGTTGCTAGCGGGAGGGATACGCAGTATTTT.

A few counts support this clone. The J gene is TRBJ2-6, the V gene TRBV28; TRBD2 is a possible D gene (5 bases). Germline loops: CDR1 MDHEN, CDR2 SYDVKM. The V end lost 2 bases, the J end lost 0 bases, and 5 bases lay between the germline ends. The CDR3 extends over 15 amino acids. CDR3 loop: CASSLAGSGANVLTF. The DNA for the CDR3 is TGTGCCAGCAGTTTAGCGGGCTCTGGGGCCAACGTCCTGACTTTC.

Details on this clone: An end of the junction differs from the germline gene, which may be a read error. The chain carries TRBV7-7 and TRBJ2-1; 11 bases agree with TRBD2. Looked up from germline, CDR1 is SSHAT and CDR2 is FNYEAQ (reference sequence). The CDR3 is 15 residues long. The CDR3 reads CASSSLAGGPNEQFF. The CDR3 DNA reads TGTGCTAGCAGTTCTCTAGCGGGGGGCCCCAATGAGCAGTTCTTC.

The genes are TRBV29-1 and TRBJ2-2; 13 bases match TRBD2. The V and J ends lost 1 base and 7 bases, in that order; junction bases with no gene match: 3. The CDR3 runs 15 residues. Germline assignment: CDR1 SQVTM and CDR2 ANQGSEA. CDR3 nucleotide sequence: TGCAGCGTTGAAGGACTAGCGGGAGGACGCGGGGAGCTGTTTTTT. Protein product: CSVEGLAGGRGELFF.

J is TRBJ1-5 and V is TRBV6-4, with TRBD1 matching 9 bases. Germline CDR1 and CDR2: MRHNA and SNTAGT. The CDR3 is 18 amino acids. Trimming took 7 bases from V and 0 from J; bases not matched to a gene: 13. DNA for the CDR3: TGTGCCAGCAAACCGGGACAGGGCGTATTTTATAGCAATCAGCCCCAGCATTTT. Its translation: CASKPGQGVFYSNQPQHF.